This T cell receptor (beta chain) stems from a study of T-cell memory formation after mild COVID-19. Broader study findings: While clones contracting from day 15 to 85 were balanced between CD4 and CD8, later expanders leaned CD4+. Unconfirmed was the SARS-CoV-2 specificity of second-wave clones that peaked on day 37. The finding that pre-infection memory included some responding clones suggested that cross-reactive memory joined.

This CDR3 has 14 amino acids. V was cut by 0 bases and J by 5 bases, with 11 bases left in between. The germline gives CDR1 SGDLS, CDR2 YYNGEE. Concerning this clonotype: The antigen is not known.

A single record per CDR3 protein comes from TCRdb applying MiXCR to the 5' RACE reads. In the table there are 470,000 or so distinct CDR3 sequences, around 17% of which are singletons. Sample: PBMCs or a T cell subset sorted from them (not recorded which). The clonotype was recovered from a young man who had mild COVID-19 (a few samples of this study predate the infection). Cell type and time point are not known. The rearrangement joins TRBV9 to TRBJ2-5; D ambiguous. The CDR3 DNA reads as TGTGCCAGCAGCGTAGGAGATAGTTCGGAGACCCAGTACTTC. It yields the protein CASSVGDSSETQYF.